This T cell receptor beta chain is drawn from a study of CD8 T cells in Susac syndrome. cDNA came from about 0.5 to 1 ug RNA primed by random hexamers. In TCRdb, the immunoSEQ multiplex PCR reads were re-called with MiXCR into one record per CDR3 protein. The table shows 250,000 to 300,000 distinct CDR3 sequences, with around nine tenths occurring only once. Germline CDR1 MNHEY, CDR2 SVGEGT. Trimming pared 7 bases from V and 0 bases from J, leaving 25 bases between. This CDR3 is built from 18 residues. CD8+ and CD4+ T cells from blood underwent TCR beta sequencing, which was carried out in a high-throughput format.

The sequence came from a human donor with multiple sclerosis. Sequencing input: CD8+ T cells from PBMCs. V is TRBV6-2 or TRBV6-3 and J is TRBJ2-7; TRBD1 might be the D (5 bases). The CDR3 nucleotides are TGTGCCAGCACCGAGACAGCCCTCCAACGATTTCCCTCCTACGAGCAGTACTTC. Protein product: CASTETALQRFPSYEQYF.